The clone carrying this TCR beta chain came up many times. Its antigen is still unknown. TCRdb ran MiXCR on the multiplex PCR reads and lists one entry per CDR3 protein. This repertoire shows around 100,000 distinct CDR3 sequences, approximately 21% found once; its top ten account for around 1.2%. Axillary draining lymph nodes of breast cancer patients supplied the node samples. This record comes from a study of breast tumors, draining lymph nodes, adjacent tissues. Whole-study results and caveats: Tumor and nontumor repertoires were significantly more similar in luminal-like than in basal-like breast cancer. The data were judged consistent with most tumor T cells coming from lymph node and expanding in tumor. Tumor T cell lymph node origin was a supported hypothesis, not proven. Tumor repertoires ranked between lymph nodes and nontumor tissue in diversity, with V and J gene preferences.

The CDR3 contains 16 residues. Trimming stripped 3 bases from V and 4 bases from J, with 16 bases between. Germline V gene sequence: CDR1 SGHVS, CDR2 FQNEAQ. Material: axillary lymph node tissue. The chain carries TRBV7-8 and TRBJ1-5; tentatively, D is TRBD1 (6 bases). The TCR comes from a female donor with breast cancer. Some clones in this sample may be carry-over from other donors' samples. The CDR3 DNA follows: TGTGCCAGCAGCTTTAATAACAGGGTTGGAAATCAGCCCCAGCATTTT. Residues: CASSFNNRVGNQPQHF.